This TCR beta chain comes out of a study of vaccination effects on CD4 cells after COVID-19. The study's findings and limits: There was marked clonal contraction among infection- and vaccine-induced clones late after vaccination.

With regard to this clone: The antigen is not known. A junction end diverges from the germline sequence, so it may reflect a read error.

CDR3 length equals 12 residues. The V gene's germline CDR1 is PRHDT and CDR2 FYEKMQ (reference sequence). The method was immunoSEQ multiplex PCR; TCRdb's version includes in-frame clones alone and lacks a portion of them. The sample contains approximately 74,000 clones, roughly 79% of which appear only once. Ahead of sequencing, the ViraFEST assay grew antigen-specific CD4+ T cells using viral peptide pools. CD4+ T cells were isolated after around ten days of culture. In the vaccine recipients, nucleocapsid antibodies were negative and there was no prior SARS-CoV-2 infection. The chain carries TRBV13 and TRBJ1-4; a possible D gene is TRBD1 (6 bases). The source is a human donor who received a COVID-19 vaccine. This material consisted of CD4+ T cells from PBMCs cultured with HCoV-NL63 spike peptides, taken before COVID-19 vaccination. CDR3 in amino acids: CASSLPRGTLTF. DNA of the CDR3: TGTGCCAGCAGCTTACCCAGGGGTACTCTAACTTTT.